The following is a T cell receptor beta chain sequence with its context. Single viable CD3+CD4+CD8-CD45RO+ cells were sorted as the memory CD4+ T cells. After thawing, CD4+ T cells were positively selected. Profiled with immunoSEQ multiplex PCR; TCRdb holds only in-frame clones, not every one. The sample consists of around 54,000 clones, around 82% of them appearing once. This entry comes from a study of memory CD4+ T cells and cytomegalovirus serostatus. The CDR3 sequence is 12 residues long. Germline V lookup: CDR1 SGHNT, CDR2 YENEEA. Deletions cut 3 bases from V and 2 bases from J, with 3 bases between.

This clonotype was sampled from an adult in good health and CMV-seronegative. Specimen: memory CD4+ T cells from blood. The gene calls are TRBV11-3 and TRBJ2-3; D not resolved. The DNA of the CDR3 is TGTGCCAGCAGCTTTTACACAGATACGCAGTATTTT. This gives the protein CASSFYTDTQYF.